This entry is about one TCR beta chain. Its antigen remains undetermined. Nothing much larger sits one base from this clone, and base qualities are not available. The data derive from a study of blood T cell repertoires in COVID-19 (dated by TCRdb to about 2020). In the study overall: Samples from collaborators originated in the United States, Italy and Spain and spanned both the acute and convalescent phases of COVID-19. The prospective study material was composed of cDNA or gDNA derived from T cells, B-cell-depleted T cells, or PBMCs. Deeply sampled blood TCRbeta repertoires from subjects exposed to, actively infected with, or recovered from COVID-19 were included in the dataset. The repertoires were made available in a free public database intended to serve as a resource for research on the immune response to SARS-CoV-2. The samples were drawn from two sources: the first 160 participants of the ongoing ImmuneRACE study, and 950 to 1,500 subjects contributed by 6 global collaborators. A de-identified subject ID, COVID-19 status, age in years and sex were almost always included in the sample metadata. Where available, HLA class I and class II types were obtained from metadata supplied by the sample provider rather than from assay-based typing.

The CDR3 runs 15 residues from the cysteine to the phenylalanine. The sequence is cut down to CDR3 DNA, 45 bases in frame from base 1. The germline V gene encodes CDR1 ENHRY and CDR2 SYGVKD. V gives up 6 bases and J gives up 3 bases, and the segment between their germline ends measures 18 bases. TCRbeta CDR3 regions were amplified from genomic DNA using the immunoSEQ Assay, a bias-controlled multiplex PCR. Under the source paper's analysis protocol: Within the assay, amplification of reference gene primers was used to estimate how many nucleated cells each sample contained. Sequence reads were collapsed and filtered to measure the absolute abundance of every unique TCRbeta CDR3 rearrangement. For each sample, productive Simpson clonality was calculated as the square root of Simpson's diversity index over productive rearrangements. TCRdb carries this immuneACCESS record with in-frame sequences only. Its versions omit some clonotypes, under half of them owing to an unresolved V gene in the studies checked, with the rest unexplained. V and J calls and clone size are those listed in that table; D and trimming were worked out from the DNA. For this sample the table gives 95,000 to 150,000 clones, of which about nine tenths were detected only once. About 4.5% of the sample is taken by the ten largest.

The full study reports these points: How much clinical and demographic metadata was included differed by source and by participant, and the metadata was provided uncurated.

Whole blood was collected in K2EDTA tubes by collaborating institutions according to the institutions' own protocols. For TCRbeta analysis, collaborator samples were shipped as frozen whole blood, as isolated PBMCs, or as DNA extracted from either sample type. Material: peripheral blood. The clonotype comes from a man aged 40-55 years with acute or convalescent COVID-19. In this chain, TRBV10-3 is recombined with TRBJ2-7; 6 matching bases give a weak D call of TRBD2. The DNA sequence is given as TGTGCCATCAGAGCCTATGGGACGGGGGACTACGAGCAGTACTTC. Protein translation: CAIRAYGTGDYEQYF.